The 28 T cell receptor beta chains in this list originate from one sample, sequenced in a study of T-cell memory formation after mild COVID-19. Each CDR3 protein gets one entry after TCRdb re-called the 5' RACE reads with MiXCR. The sample includes about 340,000 distinct CDR3 sequences, about a sixth of them seen just once. The sequenced material came from PBMCs or a T cell subset sorted from them (not recorded which). These receptors were taken from a man aged 18 to 30 who had mild COVID-19 (a few samples of this study predate the infection). Cell type and time point are not known.

The chain has TRBV6-2 or TRBV6-3 and TRBJ1-5; the D is unclear. V shed 2 bases and J shed 4 bases, with 9 bases lying between them. The germline CDR1 and CDR2 sequences are MNHEY and SVGEGT. This CDR3 is built from 14 residues. CDR3 region: CASSYLGENQPQHF. The CDR3 DNA is TGTGCCAGCAGTTACCTCGGGGAGAATCAGCCCCAGCATTTT.

Ten or more counts support this clonotype. The chain joins TRBV29-1 to TRBJ2-5; D is perhaps TRBD2 (5 bases). The CDR3 is 12 residues long. Germline assignment: CDR1 SQVTM and CDR2 ANQGSEA. With 4 bases removed from V and 5 bases from J, the gap between germline ends came to 11 bases. The CDR3 loop reads CSVGPGGETQYF. In nucleotides, the CDR3 is TGCAGCGTTGGTCCCGGCGGGGAGACCCAGTACTTC.

This clonotype was seen many times. The rearrangement joins TRBV5-1 to TRBJ2-1; D might be TRBD2 (7 bases). The length of the CDR3 is 15 residues. Germline V CDR1 and CDR2: SGHRS, YFSETQ. V was clipped by 3 bases and J by 2 bases, with 12 bases between them. The CDR3 here is CASSWGAGAYNEQFF. Written as DNA, the CDR3 is TGCGCCAGCAGCTGGGGGGCGGGGGCCTACAATGAGCAGTTCTTC.

A few counts support this clonotype. The chain joins TRBV4-3 to TRBJ2-2, with TRBD2 identical over 7 bases. V shed 1 base and J 2 bases; nucleotides not matched to a gene: 7. There are 17 residues in the CDR3. In germline, CDR1 is LGHNA, CDR2 YSLEER. The CDR3 bases are TGCGCCAGCAGCCAAGCACTTAGCGGGTTCAACACCGGGGAGCTGTTTTTT. Its translation is CASSQALSGFNTGELFF.

The CDR3 sequence: CASSRGRTSSGEETQYF. The CDR3 nucleotides read TGCGCCAGCAGCCGCGGACGGACTAGCTCCGGGGAAGAGACCCAGTACTTC. The rearrangement uses TRBV5-1 and TRBJ2-5, with 8 nucleotides matching TRBD2. The V gene's germline CDR1 is SGHRS and CDR2 YFSETQ. V lost 4 bases, J lost 3 bases, and 14 bases stayed unmatched. This CDR3 spans 17 amino acids.

The V gene is TRBV6-5, the J gene TRBJ1-6; D gene ambiguous. The V gene lost 2 bases and the J gene lost 10 bases, with 12 bases spanning the gap. Germline CDR1 is MNHEY and CDR2 is SVGAGI. The CDR3 runs 14 residues. CDR3 sequence (DNA): TGTGCCAGCAGTTACACCGGGCTTCGGTCACCCCTCCACTTT. Amino acid sequence: CASSYTGLRSPLHF.

The V gene is TRBV4-3, the J gene TRBJ1-6; D is ambiguous. Trimming pared 3 bases from V and 4 bases from J, leaving 13 bases between. The CDR3 is 16 residues long. The germline gives CDR1 LGHNA, CDR2 YSLEER. The CDR3 nucleotides are TGCGCCAGCAGCCAGGGGAGTGGAGGGTATAATTCACCCCTCCACTTT. As protein: CASSQGSGGYNSPLHF.

CDR3 nucleotide sequence: TGTGCCAGCAGCAAACCCAGCGATAGGACAGGGTATCGGGAGACCCAGTACTTC. Its translation is CASSKPSDRTGYRETQYF. This chain links TRBV21-1 with TRBJ2-5; the table assigns TRBD1, which was not confirmed against the DNA. TRBV21-1 is termed a pseudogene. The CDR3 contains 18 residues.

The chain links TRBV4-3 to TRBJ1-1; no firm D call. CDR3 size: 13 residues. Germline V gene sequence: CDR1 LGHNA, CDR2 YSLEER. The V end was cut by 0 bases, the J end by 8 bases, with 10 bases between. The CDR3 bases are TGCGCCAGCAGCCAAGATTTAAAAAGGGAAGCTTTCTTT. Its translation is CASSQDLKREAFF.

The V call is TRBV4-3, the J call TRBJ2-6, with TRBD1 matching over 7 bases. CDR3 length: 18 residues. The germline gives CDR1 LGHNA, CDR2 YSLEER. V trimming: 4 bases; J trimming: 4 bases; junction bases outside the gene matches: 13. The CDR3 bases are TGCGCCAGCAGCCCGTCGGGACAGAGGCCCCTCGGGGCCAACGTCCTGACTTTC. Encoded protein: CASSPSGQRPLGANVLTF.

This clonotype has a handful of counts. CDR3 protein: CASRRTGSNEQFF. In nucleotides, the CDR3 is TGTGCCAGCAGAAGGACAGGGAGCAATGAGCAGTTCTTC. The V call is TRBV12-3 or TRBV12-4, the J call TRBJ2-1, with TRBD1 matching 8 bases. The J segment lost 6 bases and the V segment lost 6 bases, leaving 4 bases of the junction unmatched. The CDR3 has 13 amino acids.

This chain uses TRBV7-2 with TRBJ2-3; no clear D gene. CDR1 and CDR2 (germline): SGHTA, FQGNSA. CDR3 length: 13 residues. V lost 4 bases and J lost 6, with 11 bases in between. The CDR3 nucleotides read TGTGCCAGCAGCTCCGTCGTGCGTGATACGCAGTATTTT. As protein: CASSSVVRDTQYF.

The rearrangement links TRBV14 to TRBJ2-5, with 11 bases that match TRBD2. V was pared by 0 bases and J by 5 bases, with 8 bases of the junction left unmatched. Per germline, CDR1 SGHDN and CDR2 FVKESK. This CDR3 has 17 residues. This CDR3 is CASSQERPIAGGETQYF. For the CDR3, the DNA is TGTGCCAGCAGCCAAGAACGCCCGATAGCGGGAGGGGAGACCCAGTACTTC.

The chain has TRBV7-9 and TRBJ1-6, with D possibly matching TRBD1 (5 bases). The CDR3 is 14 residues long. Germline V gives CDR1 SEHNR, CDR2 FQNEAQ (reference sequence). The germline V and J ends were trimmed by 1 base and 7 bases, with 8 bases remaining between them. CDR3 sequence reads: CASSLGQTNSPLHF. DNA for the CDR3: TGTGCCAGCAGCTTAGGACAGACAAATTCACCCCTCCACTTT.

This clonotype was seen a few times. This rearrangement joins TRBV2 to TRBJ2-3; D ambiguous. V dropped 9 bases and J dropped 3 bases, with 4 bases sitting between them. This CDR3 is built from 10 residues. Germline-derived CDR1 and CDR2 are SNHLY and FYNNEI. The CDR3 is CARRTDTQYF. As DNA, the CDR3 is TGTGCCAGGAGGACAGATACGCAGTATTTT. The full variable domain, in which reference TRBV2 and TRBJ2-3 provide the parts outside the CDR3, is EPEVTQTPSHQVTQMGQEVILRCVPISNHLYFYWYRQILGQKVEFLVSFYNNEISEKSEIFDDQFSVERPDGSNFTLKIRSTKLEDSAMYFCARRTDTQYFGPGTRLTVL.

The chain links TRBV11-2 to TRBJ2-1; 8 positions match TRBD2. With 5 bases clipped from V and 1 base from J, the junction kept 4 bases outside the gene matches. Per germline, CDR1 SGHAT and CDR2 FQNNGV. This CDR3 contains 15 residues. CDR3 region: CASSRGGPSYNEQFF. For the CDR3, the DNA is TGTGCCAGCAGCCGGGGGGGCCCTTCCTACAATGAGCAGTTCTTC.

The chain joins TRBV7-6 to TRBJ1-2; 7 bases line up with TRBD1. The CDR3 contains 13 residues. The junction had 3 bases not matched to a gene; V was cut back by 5 bases and J by 3 bases. Germline V lookup: CDR1 SGHVS, CDR2 FNYEAQ. In DNA, the CDR3 is TGTGCCAGCAGCCCAACAGGGGACTATGGCTACACCTTC. Translating it yields CASSPTGDYGYTF.

This clonotype was counted many times. The V call is TRBV25-1, the J call TRBJ2-5; 9 nucleotides agree with TRBD2. Trimming removed 3 bases from V and 7 bases from J; junction bases left unmatched: 6. The CDR3 covers 14 residues. From germline, CDR1 is MGHDK and CDR2 SYGVNS. CDR3 nucleotide sequence: TGTGCCAGCAGTGAGATGGGAGCGGGGGGGACCCAGTACTTC. Amino acids: CASSEMGAGGTQYF.

This clonotype was observed a few times. The chain recombines TRBV28 with TRBJ2-1; no clear D gene. V was cut by 9 bases and J by 6 bases, with 3 bases left in between. The CDR3 totals 9 residues. Germline lookup yields CDR1 MDHEN and CDR2 SYDVKM. The CDR3 loop is CARINEQFF. The CDR3 DNA reads TGTGCCAGGATCAATGAGCAGTTCTTC.

Details on this clonotype: Its ends do not fully match the called genes, so a read error is possible. This chain connects TRBV6-5 to TRBJ1-4, with 9 positions matching TRBD1. The CDR3 is 16 amino acids. CDR1 and CDR2 from the germline V gene are MNHEY and SVGAGI. The CDR3 is CASSYGWTGAKEKLFF. The CDR3 DNA is TGTGCCAGCAGTTATGGCTGGACAGGGGCTAAGGAAAAACTGTTTTTT.

This clonotype was counted many times. The chain carries TRBV7-9 and TRBJ2-3; D is ambiguous. Trimming stripped 2 bases from V and 5 bases from J, with 2 bases between. The CDR3 loop spans 11 amino acids. CDR1 and CDR2 (germline): SEHNR, FQNEAQ (reference sequence). The CDR3 sequence is CASSLLDTQYF. The CDR3 DNA follows: TGTGCCAGCAGCTTACTAGATACGCAGTATTTT.

This clonotype was picked up a small number of times. V is TRBV18 and J is TRBJ2-5; 10 bases line up with TRBD1. J lost 5 bases, V lost 0 bases, and 3 bases had no gene match. The CDR3 contains 15 residues. From germline, CDR1 is KGHSH and CDR2 LQKENI. Here the CDR3 reads CASSPPGQGDETQYF. CDR3 sequence (DNA): TGTGCCAGCTCACCACCCGGACAGGGGGACGAGACCCAGTACTTC.

The rearrangement links TRBV6-6 to TRBJ2-7; D remains ambiguous. CDR3 length: 11 residues. Trimming removed 7 bases from V and 2 bases from J, with 6 bases in between. Germline V CDR1 and CDR2: MNHNY, SVGAGI (reference sequence). CDR3: CASTRTYEQYV. The CDR3 nucleotides read TGTGCCAGCACTAGGACCTACGAGCAGTACGTC.

This clonotype was observed many times. The rearrangement links TRBV11-1 to TRBJ2-4, with TRBD1 matching over 9 bases. The CDR3 is 15 residues long. Germline lookup yields CDR1 SGHAT and CDR2 FQDESV (reference sequence). V was pared by 4 bases and J by 4 bases, with 5 bases of the junction left unmatched. CDR3: CASSSSQGAKNIQYF. CDR3 nucleotides: TGTGCCAGCAGCTCCTCACAGGGGGCGAAAAACATTCAGTACTTC.

This clonotype was recorded a few times. This chain uses TRBV6-1 with TRBJ2-5, with 7 bases that match TRBD1. Unmatched junction bases numbered 6, after V lost 0 bases and J lost 2 bases. CDR1 and CDR2 from the germline V gene are MNHNS and SASEGT. The CDR3 totals 16 residues. The chain's CDR3 is CASSEAPQGPQETQYF. CDR3 in DNA: TGTGCCAGCAGTGAAGCCCCACAGGGGCCTCAAGAGACCCAGTACTTC.

This clonotype occurred a few times. This chain links TRBV12-3 or TRBV12-4 with TRBJ2-3; D gene ambiguous. The V end lost 11 bases, the J end lost 3 bases, and 15 bases lay between the germline ends. This CDR3 region has 13 residues. The CDR3 region has the DNA TGTGCCTGCAAATCTATGGGAACAGATACGCAGTATTTT. This encodes CACKSMGTDTQYF.

This clonotype was detected only a few times. V usage is TRBV18 and J usage is TRBJ2-7; 7 nucleotides align to TRBD1. With 3 bases clipped from V and 2 bases from J, the junction kept 10 bases outside the gene matches. The CDR3 is 16 residues long. Germline V gene data show CDR1 as KGHSH and CDR2 as LQKENI. The CDR3 nucleotides are TGTGCCAGCTCACCCCCCGGGACAGCCGCAGCCTACGAGCAGTACTTC. This codes for CASSPPGTAAAYEQYF.

Only a few counts were recorded for this clonotype. The CDR3: CASSIFPKGAKWKNTEAFF. The CDR3 nucleotides are TGTGCCAGTAGTATATTTCCGAAAGGGGCGAAATGGAAGAACACTGAAGCTTTCTTT. J is TRBJ1-1 and V is TRBV19, with D possibly matching TRBD1 (5 bases). Germline V gives CDR1 LNHDA, CDR2 SQIVND (reference sequence). The CDR3 contains 19 residues. The V end lost 2 bases, the J end lost 1 base, and 23 bases lay between the germline ends. Combining the CDR3 with reference TRBV19 and TRBJ1-1 gives the whole variable domain DGGITQSPKYLFRKEGQNVTLSCEQNLNHDAMYWYRQDPGQGLRLIYYSQIVNDFQKGDIAEGYSVSREKKESFPLTVTSAQKNPTAFYLCASSIFPKGAKWKNTEAFFGQGTRLTVV.